This T cell receptor beta chain was sequenced for a study of cytomegalovirus exposure and HLA in healthy donors. With V trimmed by 5 bases and J by 6 bases, 12 bases remained unmatched. The germline V gene has CDR1 MNHEY and CDR2 SMNVEV (reference sequence). The CDR3 loop spans 17 amino acids. PCR involved 60 Vbeta and 13 Jbeta primers. Using immunoSEQ multiplex PCR, the repertoire was profiled, and TCRdb retains in-frame clones only, with some absent. Of 100,000 to 150,000 clones listed, just over 75% are singletons. This chain connects TRBV27 to TRBJ2-1; TRBD1 matches 11 bases. Specimen: PBMCs. The clonotype was recovered from a woman in her 50s in good health and CMV-seronegative. The CDR3 protein is CASSGRTGGGVVNEQFF. DNA for the CDR3: TGTGCCAGCAGTGGCAGGACAGGGGGCGGAGTGGTCAATGAGCAGTTCTTC.